These 18 T cell receptor beta chains were sequenced from one sample in a study of T cells in Graves' hyperthyroidism and ophthalmopathy. Amplification yielded TCR beta CDR3 regions, with RNA transcripts as the source. First-round RT-PCR targeting the TCR CDR3 was performed with the HTBI primer set. Using its own MiXCR run on the multiplex PCR reads, TCRdb lists one record per CDR3 protein. Altogether hundreds of thousands of distinct CDR3 sequences are present, approximately 15% being singletons, with the ten largest covering around 5.4%. Sequences were obtained from blood. Receptors originate from a woman in her twenties or thirties with Graves' hyperthyroidism that later progressed to Graves' ophthalmopathy.

As concerns this clonotype: A clone one base away is much larger, so this may be a read error. The V and J genes are TRBV30 and TRBJ1-1; D remains unclear. The V gene lost 2 bases and the J gene lost 1 base, with 8 bases spanning the gap. This CDR3 region has 13 residues. In germline, CDR1 is GTSNPN, CDR2 SVGIG (reference sequence). CDR3 DNA sequence: TGTGCCTGGAGTCGGTTAGGGAACACTGAAGCTTTCTTT. Encoded protein: CAWSRLGNTEAFF.

This clonotype has a count of ten or more. J is TRBJ2-1 and V is TRBV6-1, with 11 bases fitting TRBD2. This CDR3 is built from 15 residues. Germline CDR1 and CDR2: MNHNS and SASEGT. The J segment lost 4 bases and the V segment lost 5 bases, leaving 4 bases of the junction unmatched. CDR3 sequence reads: CASSTGTSGYNEQFF. DNA for the CDR3: TGTGCCAGCAGTACCGGGACTAGCGGTTACAATGAGCAGTTCTTC.

The chain uses TRBV12-3 or TRBV12-4 and TRBJ2-5; 11 nucleotides align to TRBD2. CDR3 size: 17 residues. V lost 7 bases and J lost 5; bases outside the gene matches: 15. The CDR3 nucleotides read TGTGCCAGCACCTCCTCTTGGATAGCGGGAGGGGGGGAGACCCAGTACTTC. Its protein product is CASTSSWIAGGGETQYF.

In this sample, this clonotype turned up many times. The chain carries TRBV6-5 and TRBJ2-7; 7 nucleotides match TRBD1. After removal of 3 bases from V and 5 bases from J, the junction contained 4 bases not matched to a gene. The CDR3 length is 13 residues. In germline, CDR1 is MNHEY, CDR2 SVGAGI. CDR3 nucleotides: TGTGCCAGCAGTTATGACAGGGTCCACGAGCAGTACTTC. This sequence encodes CASSYDRVHEQYF.

This clonotype was recorded at least ten times. Written as DNA, the CDR3 is TGTGCCAGCAGCACCAGGACAGGGAACACCGGGGAGCTGTTTTTT. Residues: CASSTRTGNTGELFF. The chain combines TRBV7-8 with TRBJ2-2, with 7 bases fitting TRBD1. The junction had 4 bases not matched to a gene; V was cut back by 5 bases and J by 1 base. CDR1 SGHVS and CDR2 FQNEAQ come from the germline V gene. The CDR3 runs to 15 residues.

This clonotype turned up a few times. The J gene is TRBJ2-3, the V gene TRBV6-1; a weak D match, TRBD2 (6 bases). Looked up from germline, CDR1 is MNHNS and CDR2 is SASEGT. V lost 6 bases and J 1 base, leaving 14 bases between the germline ends. CDR3 size: 15 residues. The CDR3 DNA sequence: TGTGCCAGCAGGTCCCGGGGAGGCGGCACAGATACGCAGTATTTT. Translation: CASRSRGGGTDTQYF.

This clonotype appeared a few times. The V call is TRBV6-1, the J call TRBJ1-6; 11 nucleotides match TRBD1. The J segment lost 9 bases and the V segment lost 6 bases, leaving 4 bases of the junction unmatched. Germline V gene sequence: CDR1 MNHNS, CDR2 SASEGT. The CDR3 sequence is 14 residues long. CDR3 DNA sequence: TGTGCCAGCAGGCCGGGACAGGGGGTTTCACCCCTCCACTTT. The encoded protein is CASRPGQGVSPLHF.

This clonotype was seen many times. The CDR3 DNA sequence: TGTGCCAGCAGCTTTCGGCCTAGCGGGAGTAATGAGCAGTTCTTC. Translation gives CASSFRPSGSNEQFF. The chain couples TRBV7-2 to TRBJ2-1; 10 bases are a match to TRBD2. CDR3 length: 15 residues. CDR1 is SGHTA and CDR2 is FQGNSA in the germline V gene. After removal of 3 bases from V and 7 bases from J, the junction contained 6 bases not matched to a gene.

This chain joins TRBV28 and TRBJ1-5, with D unclear. Germline V gene lookup returns CDR1 MDHEN and CDR2 SYDVKM. The CDR3 is 12 amino acids. Trimming removed 6 bases from V and 14 bases from J, with 17 bases in between. CDR3 in DNA: TGTGCCAGCAGGCAACAAACCCAAGGCGAGCATTTT. It encodes CASRQQTQGEHF.

Many counts were recorded for this clonotype. The genes are TRBV2 and TRBJ1-6, with D possibly matching TRBD1 (5 bases). Germline V CDR1 and CDR2: SNHLY, FYNNEI. V was shortened by 6 bases and J by 5 bases, with 11 bases between the two germline ends. The length of the CDR3 is 14 residues. The CDR3 reads CASSINRNNSPLHF. The CDR3 DNA is TGTGCCAGCAGCATTAACAGGAATAATTCACCCCTCCACTTT.

This clonotype was counted many times. The gene calls are TRBV28 and TRBJ1-6; 7 positions agree with TRBD1. The germline V gene has CDR1 MDHEN and CDR2 SYDVKM. V lost 6 bases, J lost 7 bases, and 12 bases stayed unmatched. The length of the CDR3 is 16 residues. The CDR3 protein is CASSPPEGAENSPLHF. The CDR3 DNA reads as TGTGCCAGCAGCCCTCCTGAGGGGGCGGAGAATTCACCCCTCCACTTT.

Remarks on this clonotype: A much larger clone differs by one base, so this may be a read error. This chain connects TRBV18 to TRBJ1-1, with D unresolved. The CDR3 totals 16 residues. CDR1 and CDR2 from the germline V gene are KGHSH and LQKENI. The CDR3 nucleotides are TGTTCCAGCTCACCATGGACTCAAGCGGGGAACACTGAAGCTTTCTTT. Residues: CSSSPWTQAGNTEAFF.

This clonotype came up many times. V usage is TRBV27 and J usage is TRBJ1-1; D is ambiguous. Germline V gene data show CDR1 as MNHEY and CDR2 as SMNVEV (reference sequence). Trimming pared 2 bases from V and 1 base from J, leaving 11 bases between. The CDR3 is 15 residues long. Written as DNA, the CDR3 is TGTGCCAGCAGTTTAAGTAGAGGCGGGAACACTGAAGCTTTCTTT. This sequence encodes CASSLSRGGNTEAFF.

The chain couples TRBV9 to TRBJ2-1; D unresolved. V was trimmed by 0 bases and J by 7 bases, leaving 14 bases between them. The length of the CDR3 is 15 residues. The germline V gene has CDR1 SGDLS and CDR2 YYNGEE. CDR3 loop: CASSVGPATQNEQFF. DNA for the CDR3: TGTGCCAGCAGCGTAGGCCCCGCGACCCAGAATGAGCAGTTCTTC.

In its sample, this clonotype was seen many times. The genes are TRBV28 and TRBJ1-1; no clear D. V shed 6 bases and J shed 7 bases, with 9 bases lying between them. There are 11 residues in the CDR3. Germline loops: CDR1 MDHEN, CDR2 SYDVKM. The CDR3 DNA reads as TGTGCCAGCAGGTTACAAGTTGAAGCTTTCTTT. Its protein is CASRLQVEAFF.

This clonotype was picked up a small number of times. This sequence joins TRBV15 and TRBJ2-7; D gene ambiguous. Per germline, CDR1 LNHNV and CDR2 YYDKDF (reference sequence). V lost 0 bases and J 4 bases, leaving 7 bases between the germline ends. The CDR3 loop spans 13 amino acids. CDR3 in DNA: TGTGCCACCAGCAGAGATTTGGTATACGAGCAGTACTTC. Protein: CATSRDLVYEQYF. Full variable domain (remainder filled in from reference TRBV15 and TRBJ2-7): DAMVIQNPRYQVTQFGKPVTLSCSQTLNHNVMYWYQQKSSQAPKLLFHYYDKDFNNEADTPDNFQSRRPNTSFCFLDIRSPGLGDTAMYLCATSRDLVYEQYFGPGTRLTVT.

Ten or more counts support this clonotype. The J gene is TRBJ2-7, the V gene TRBV30; 7 nucleotides align to TRBD2. There are 13 residues in the CDR3. Germline V gene data show CDR1 as GTSNPN and CDR2 as SVGIG (reference sequence). J lost 5 bases, V lost 0 bases, and 4 bases had no gene match. Written as DNA, the CDR3 is TGTGCCTGGAGTGTGGGGGGGAAGGACGAGCAGTACTTC. Translated, it gives CAWSVGGKDEQYF.

This clonotype occurred many times. The genes are TRBV4-2 and TRBJ2-5; 7 positions agree with TRBD2. CDR1 and CDR2 (germline): LGHNA, YNFKEQ. The CDR3 is 15 residues long. The V and J ends lost 0 bases and 5 bases, in that order; junction bases with no gene match: 6. The DNA of the CDR3 is TGTGCCAGCAGCCAAGATTTGACTAGCAGGGAGACCCAGTACTTC. Its translation is CASSQDLTSRETQYF.